This T cell receptor (beta chain) stems from a study of sequential checkpoint blockade in melanoma. The protocol was immunoSEQ multiplex PCR, while the TCRdb copy is restricted to in-frame clones and leaves out a portion. Among more than 15,000 clones, approximately 73% were seen once, and the ten largest hold 20%. Between the trimmed V and J ends, which lost 3 bases and 8 bases, there was a span of 7 bases. The CDR3 has 12 residues. Germline V CDR1 and CDR2: SGHAT, FQNNGV. This clone has a single count. Treatment here: randomized to nivolumab then ipilimumab (arm A) or the reverse (arm B). The sequenced sample was CD8+ T cells sorted from blood (inferred from file names), obtained from a patient given nivolumab and ipilimumab in sequence. The chain employs TRBV11-2 and TRBJ1-4; a weak D match, TRBD1 (6 bases). The origin of this receptor is a human donor with melanoma. The CDR3 sequence is CASSLGHEKLFF. CDR3 coding DNA: TGTGCCAGCAGCTTGGGACACGAAAAACTGTTTTTT.